One sample yielded the 12 T cell receptor beta chains listed below, sequenced in a study of blood T cell repertoires in COVID-19. Sequenced by immunoSEQ multiplex PCR; TCRdb stores in-frame clones only, minus some. The sample has around 150,000 clones; approximately 81% are singletons. Sample: peripheral blood. These receptors were taken from a woman between 55 and 75 years old with active or convalescent COVID-19.

This chain uses TRBV7-9 with TRBJ1-3; D unresolved. Germline V gene data show CDR1 as SEHNR and CDR2 as FQNEAQ (reference sequence). This CDR3 comprises 14 residues. V was shortened by 5 bases and J by 3 bases, with 11 bases between the two germline ends. The CDR3 DNA sequence: TGTGCCAGCAGCCTATCCCCGGGTGGAAACACCATATATTTT. Amino acids: CASSLSPGGNTIYF.

This clone was seen a few times. The CDR3 DNA reads as TGTGCCAGCAGCCTAAAACCCGGACAGGGAACTGGCTACACCTTC. Amino acid sequence: CASSLKPGQGTGYTF. The V call is TRBV9, the J call TRBJ1-2, with 8 bases fitting TRBD1. Germline CDR1 reads SGDLS; CDR2 reads YYNGEE. The CDR3 is made up of 15 amino acids. V dropped 4 bases and J dropped 7; count of bases not matched to a gene: 12. The complete variable domain, with remaining parts taken from reference TRBV9 and TRBJ1-2, reads DSGVTQTPKHLITATGQRVTLRCSPRSGDLSVYWYQQSLDQGLQFLIQYYNGEERAKGNILERFSAQQFPDLHSELNLSSLELGDSALYFCASSLKPGQGTGYTFGSGTRLTVV.

The chain carries TRBV18 and TRBJ2-7; perhaps TRBD1 as D (5 bases). Looked up from germline, CDR1 is KGHSH and CDR2 is LQKENI. The V end was cut by 1 base, the J end by 6 bases, with 13 bases between. The CDR3 has 14 amino acids. In DNA form, the CDR3 reads TGTGCCAGCTCACCACAGGGGTCAAGGGGCGAGCAGTACGTC. It yields the protein CASSPQGSRGEQYV.

V and J are TRBV5-6 and TRBJ1-2; D is perhaps TRBD1 (6 bases). Germline V CDR1 and CDR2: SGHDT, YYEEEE. CDR3 length equals 12 residues. Trimming removed 4 bases from V and 5 bases from J, with 9 bases in between. The chain's CDR3 is CASSTQGYGYTF. In DNA, the CDR3 is TGTGCCAGCAGCACACAGGGATATGGCTACACCTTC.

V gene TRBV29-1 combines with J gene TRBJ2-7, with 7 bases matching TRBD1. The junction had 1 base not matched to a gene; V was cut back by 5 bases and J by 3 bases. The CDR3 runs 11 residues. The germline CDR1 and CDR2 sequences are SQVTM and ANQGSEA. CDR3 sequence reads: CSVRDSYEQYF. The CDR3 coding sequence is TGCAGCGTTCGGGACAGCTACGAGCAGTACTTC.

This clone appeared once. CDR3 in amino acids: CSVEGHGQGYGYTF. The CDR3 nucleotides are TGCAGCGTTGAAGGTCACGGACAGGGGTATGGCTACACCTTC. This chain joins TRBV29-1 and TRBJ1-2, with 9 positions matching TRBD1. Trimming took 1 base from V and 5 from J; bases not matched to a gene: 5. Germline CDR1 is SQVTM and CDR2 is ANQGSEA. This CDR3 contains 14 residues.

CDR3 sequence (DNA): TGTGCCAGCAGCTTAGATACAGGGCGGGGGGTTACCCAGTACTTC. This sequence encodes CASSLDTGRGVTQYF. This rearrangement joins TRBV7-2 to TRBJ2-5; 8 nucleotides line up with TRBD2. CDR3 length: 15 residues. The V segment lost 1 base and the J segment 8 bases; nucleotides outside the gene matches: 9. In germline, CDR1 is SGHTA, CDR2 FQGNSA.

This clone showed up just a few times. The V and J genes are TRBV7-2 and TRBJ1-2, with D perhaps matching TRBD1 (6 bases). This CDR3 spans 15 amino acids. From germline, CDR1 is SGHTA and CDR2 FQGNSA. Trimming left V 4 bases short and J 4 bases short, with 16 bases between. The CDR3 DNA reads as TGTGCCAGCAGCTCTTGGGCCTCAGGGGCCTATGGCTACACCTTC. Translating gives CASSSWASGAYGYTF.

This clone was picked up a small number of times. The genes are TRBV27 and TRBJ1-4, with 8 positions matching TRBD1. The germline V gene has CDR1 MNHEY and CDR2 SMNVEV (reference sequence). The CDR3 extends over 14 amino acids. V trimming: 4 bases; J trimming: 6 bases; junction bases outside the gene matches: 4. The CDR3 DNA is TGTGCCAGCAGTTCGCCGGGACAGGATGAAAAACTGTTTTTT. Translation: CASSSPGQDEKLFF.

This clone was found once. The chain links TRBV14 to TRBJ2-5, with a weak D call TRBD2 (6 bases). Trimming cost V 0 bases and J 1 base, with 9 bases left between them. Germline V gives CDR1 SGHDN, CDR2 FVKESK. The CDR3 runs to 15 residues. The CDR3 region is CASSQDARGQETQYF. The CDR3, as DNA: TGTGCCAGCAGCCAAGATGCGCGGGGCCAAGAGACCCAGTACTTC.

The V and J genes are TRBV5-6 and TRBJ1-1; no reliable D call. The CDR3 totals 15 residues. In germline, CDR1 is SGHDT, CDR2 YYEEEE. V lost 1 base and J 5 bases, leaving 15 bases between the germline ends. The CDR3 is CASSLTVDLRTEAFF. The CDR3 DNA follows: TGTGCCAGCAGCTTGACAGTGGATTTGAGAACTGAAGCTTTCTTT. The full variable domain, its missing parts supplied by reference TRBV5-6 and TRBJ1-1, is DAGVTQSPTHLIKTRGQQVTLRCSPKSGHDTVSWYQQALGQGPQFIFQYYEEEERQRGNFPDRFSGHQFPNYSSELNVNALLLGDSALYLCASSLTVDLRTEAFFGQGTRLTVV.

V gene TRBV6-1 combines with J gene TRBJ1-2, with D tentatively TRBD1 (6 bases). Germline CDR1 MNHNS, CDR2 SASEGT. V dropped 8 bases and J dropped 9 bases, with 22 bases sitting between them. The CDR3 sequence is 14 residues long. In DNA form, the CDR3 reads TGTGCCAGCTCCTTCACCTTTCCCCAGGGGAGCTACACCTTC. Translated, it gives CASSFTFPQGSYTF.